Listed below are T cell receptor beta chains from one sample, sequenced in a study of shared clonotypes between healthy human individuals. Profiling relied on immunoSEQ multiplex PCR, and the TCRdb table lists in-frame clones only, not all of them. The sample comprises around 750,000 clones, around 67% of which are singletons, and over 1.5% rests with the top ten. The specimen sequenced was memory CD4+ T cells sorted from blood. These receptor sequences come from a young woman in good health. The CDR3 runs from the conserved cysteine through the conserved F or W. D genes are given only for firm matches. Rows give clone size only sometimes, using once, few, many, or a class for an expanded clone.

abundance: -
d_gene: -
j_gene: TRBJ2-2
v_gene: TRBV6-4
CDR3nt: TGTGCCAGCAGTGACCAGGACAGCGTAAACACCGGGGAGCTGTTTTTT
CDR3aa: CASSDQDSVNTGELFF

abundance: once
d_gene: TRBD1
j_gene: TRBJ1-2
v_gene: TRBV23-1
CDR3nt: TGCGCCAGTCAGGGGGCGCTAGGAGGCTACACCTTC
CDR3aa: CASQGALGGYTF

abundance: -
d_gene: -
j_gene: TRBJ1-1
v_gene: TRBV2
CDR3nt: TGTGCCAGCAGTGAATGGGGGGGCCCGGGTGAAGCTTTCTTT
CDR3aa: CASSEWGGPGEAFF

abundance: few
d_gene: TRBD1
j_gene: TRBJ1-2
v_gene: TRBV10-3
CDR3nt: TGTGCCATCCGACCACCGGACAGGGCCTATGGCTACACCTTC
CDR3aa: CAIRPPDRAYGYTF

abundance: -
d_gene: TRBD2
j_gene: TRBJ2-7
v_gene: TRBV30
CDR3nt: TGTGCCTGGATTCGGGTAGCGGGAGGGCCATACGAGCAGTACTTC
CDR3aa: CAWIRVAGGPYEQYF

abundance: -
d_gene: -
j_gene: TRBJ2-7
v_gene: TRBV5-1
CDR3nt: TGCGCCAGCAGCTCGGCCGGGCAGGGGCCTCCTTACGAGCAGTACTTC
CDR3aa: CASSSAGQGPPYEQYF

abundance: -
d_gene: TRBD2
j_gene: TRBJ2-1
v_gene: TRBV19
CDR3nt: TGTGCCAGTAGGCCGCGCGGGAGGAGCTCCTACAATGAGCAGTTCTTC
CDR3aa: CASRPRGRSSYNEQFF

abundance: -
d_gene: -
j_gene: TRBJ1-1
v_gene: TRBV5-8
CDR3nt: TGTGCCAGCAGCTTGGGAGGAACAGAGAACACTGAAGCTTTCTTT
CDR3aa: CASSLGGTENTEAFF

abundance: once
d_gene: -
j_gene: TRBJ2-7
v_gene: TRBV27
CDR3nt: TGTGCCAGCAGTCCCGCCGGGTCCACCGACTACGAGCAGTACTTC
CDR3aa: CASSPAGSTDYEQYF

abundance: -
d_gene: TRBD2
j_gene: TRBJ2-7
v_gene: TRBV5-8
CDR3nt: TGTGCCAGCAGTCTAGCGGGAGACCCGGTAAACGAGCAGTACTTC
CDR3aa: CASSLAGDPVNEQYF

abundance: -
d_gene: TRBD2
j_gene: TRBJ2-7
v_gene: TRBV10-2
CDR3nt: TGCGCCAGCAACCCCGGGACTAGCGGGAGAAAAGAACGCGAGCAGTACTTC
CDR3aa: CASNPGTSGRKEREQYF

abundance: -
d_gene: -
j_gene: TRBJ2-3
v_gene: TRBV19
CDR3nt: TGTGCCAGTAGTAGGGTTCGGAGAGGGGTTAGTACAGATACGCAGTATTTT
CDR3aa: CASSRVRRGVSTDTQYF

abundance: once
d_gene: -
j_gene: TRBJ2-7
v_gene: TRBV15
CDR3nt: TGTGCCACCAGCCCTGATATTGCGTACGAGCAGTACTTC
CDR3aa: CATSPDIAYEQYF

abundance: -
d_gene: -
j_gene: TRBJ2-2
v_gene: TRBV7-8
CDR3nt: TGTGCCAGCAGCTTAAGGCAGACACCCACCGGGGAGCTGTTTTTT
CDR3aa: CASSLRQTPTGELFF

abundance: -
d_gene: TRBD2
j_gene: TRBJ2-1
v_gene: TRBV4-1
CDR3nt: TGCGCCAGCAGCCAAGATGTAGTGACTAGCGGGAGAAACAATGAGCAGTTCTTC
CDR3aa: CASSQDVVTSGRNNEQFF

abundance: -
d_gene: -
j_gene: TRBJ2-7
v_gene: TRBV5-1
CDR3nt: TGCGCCAGCAGCTTGGCCAGAGAGATCCACTTC
CDR3aa: CASSLAREIHF

abundance: -
d_gene: -
j_gene: TRBJ2-7
v_gene: TRBV5-6
CDR3nt: TGTGCCAGCAGCTTGTACGCCGACAGGCGGGCCTACGAGCAGTACTTC
CDR3aa: CASSLYADRRAYEQYF

abundance: -
d_gene: -
j_gene: TRBJ1-2
v_gene: TRBV9
CDR3nt: TGTGCCAGCAGCCCTACCGGACAGCGATACTATGGCTACACCTTC
CDR3aa: CASSPTGQRYYGYTF

abundance: -
d_gene: -
j_gene: TRBJ2-3
v_gene: TRBV4-1
CDR3nt: TGCGCCAGCAGCCCGCTTGAGAGGGGAGTTGGAGATACGCAGTATTTT
CDR3aa: CASSPLERGVGDTQYF

abundance: -
d_gene: -
j_gene: TRBJ2-7
v_gene: TRBV7-9
CDR3nt: TGTGCCAGCAGCTCAGATAGGAGCTCCTACGAGCAGTACTTC
CDR3aa: CASSSDRSSYEQYF

abundance: -
d_gene: TRBD2
j_gene: TRBJ2-3
v_gene: TRBV5-1
CDR3nt: TGCGCCAGCAGCCCCGGGCTAGCGGGTGGCACAGATACGCAGTATTTT
CDR3aa: CASSPGLAGGTDTQYF